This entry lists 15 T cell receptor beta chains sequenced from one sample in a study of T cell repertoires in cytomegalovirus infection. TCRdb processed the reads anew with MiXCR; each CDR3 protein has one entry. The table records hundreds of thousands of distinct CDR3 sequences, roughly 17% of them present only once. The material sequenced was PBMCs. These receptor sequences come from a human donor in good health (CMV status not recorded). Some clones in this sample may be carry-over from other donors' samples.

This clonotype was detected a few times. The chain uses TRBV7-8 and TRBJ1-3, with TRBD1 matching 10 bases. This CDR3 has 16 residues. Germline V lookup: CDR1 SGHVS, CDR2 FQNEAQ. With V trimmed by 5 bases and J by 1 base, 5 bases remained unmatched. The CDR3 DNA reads TGTGCCAGCAGCCGACGACAGGGGGCTTCTGGAAACACCATATATTTT. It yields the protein CASSRRQGASGNTIYF. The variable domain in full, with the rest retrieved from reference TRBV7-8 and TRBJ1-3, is GAGVSQSPRYKVAKRGQDVALRCDPISGHVSLFWYQQALGQGPEFLTYFQNEAQLDKSGLPSDRFFAERPEGSVSTLKIQRTQQEDSAVYLCASSRRQGASGNTIYFGEGSWLTVV.

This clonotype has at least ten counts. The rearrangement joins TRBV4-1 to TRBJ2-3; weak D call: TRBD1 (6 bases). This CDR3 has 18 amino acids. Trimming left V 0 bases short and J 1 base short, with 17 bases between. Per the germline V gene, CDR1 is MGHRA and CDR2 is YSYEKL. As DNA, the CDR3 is TGCGCCAGCAGCCAAGAGGGGGCACACGCAAGACGCACAGATACGCAGTATTTT. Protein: CASSQEGAHARRTDTQYF.

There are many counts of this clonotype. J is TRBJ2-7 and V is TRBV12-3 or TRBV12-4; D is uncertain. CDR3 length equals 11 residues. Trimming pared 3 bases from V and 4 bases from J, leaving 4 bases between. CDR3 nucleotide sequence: TGTGCCAGCAGTTTCCAATACGAGCAGTACTTC. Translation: CASSFQYEQYF.

As DNA, the CDR3 is TGTGCCAGCAGTTTAGTTGGACTAGTCGAGAACACCGGGGAGCTGTTTTTT. Translating it yields CASSLVGLVENTGELFF. The rearrangement joins TRBV12-3 or TRBV12-4 to TRBJ2-2, with 7 bases lining up with TRBD2. The CDR3 has 17 amino acids. Trimming cost V 1 base and J 1 base; bases outside gene matches: 6.

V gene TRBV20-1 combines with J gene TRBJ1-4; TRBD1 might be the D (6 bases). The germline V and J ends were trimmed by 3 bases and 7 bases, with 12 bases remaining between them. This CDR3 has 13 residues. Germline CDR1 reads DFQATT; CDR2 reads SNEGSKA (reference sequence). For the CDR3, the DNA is TGCAGTGCTAGGAGCAGGGGTGCTGAAAAACTGTTTTTT. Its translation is CSARSRGAEKLFF.

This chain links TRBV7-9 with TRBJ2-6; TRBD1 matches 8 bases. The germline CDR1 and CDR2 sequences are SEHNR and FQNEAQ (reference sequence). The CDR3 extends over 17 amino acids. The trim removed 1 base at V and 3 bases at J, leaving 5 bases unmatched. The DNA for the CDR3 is TGTGCCAGCAGCTTAGATGTGACAGGGGTTGGGGCCAACGTCCTGACTTTC. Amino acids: CASSLDVTGVGANVLTF.

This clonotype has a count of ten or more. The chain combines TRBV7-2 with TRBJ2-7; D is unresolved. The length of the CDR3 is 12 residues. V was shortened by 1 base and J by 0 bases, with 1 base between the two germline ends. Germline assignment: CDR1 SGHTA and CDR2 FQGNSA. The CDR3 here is CASSLVSYEQYF. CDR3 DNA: TGTGCCAGCAGCTTAGTCTCCTACGAGCAGTACTTC.

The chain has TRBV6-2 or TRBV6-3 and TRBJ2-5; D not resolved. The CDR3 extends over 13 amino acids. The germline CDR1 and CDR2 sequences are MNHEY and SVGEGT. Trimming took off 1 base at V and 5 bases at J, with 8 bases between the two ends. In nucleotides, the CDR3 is TGTGCCAGCAGTTACTTTTTAGGGGAGACCCAGTACTTC. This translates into CASSYFLGETQYF.

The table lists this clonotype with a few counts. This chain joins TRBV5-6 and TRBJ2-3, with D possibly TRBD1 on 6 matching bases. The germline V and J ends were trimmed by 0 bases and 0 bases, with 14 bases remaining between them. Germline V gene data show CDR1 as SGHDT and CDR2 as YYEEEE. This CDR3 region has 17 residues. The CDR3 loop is CASSLARGLGSTDTQYF. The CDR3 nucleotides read TGTGCCAGCAGCTTGGCCAGGGGTTTGGGCAGCACAGATACGCAGTATTTT.

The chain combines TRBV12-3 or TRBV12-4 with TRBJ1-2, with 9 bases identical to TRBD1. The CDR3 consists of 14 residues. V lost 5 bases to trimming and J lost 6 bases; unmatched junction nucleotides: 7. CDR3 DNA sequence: TGTGCCAGCAGTCCAATAACAGGGGGCGATGGCTACACCTTC. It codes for CASSPITGGDGYTF.

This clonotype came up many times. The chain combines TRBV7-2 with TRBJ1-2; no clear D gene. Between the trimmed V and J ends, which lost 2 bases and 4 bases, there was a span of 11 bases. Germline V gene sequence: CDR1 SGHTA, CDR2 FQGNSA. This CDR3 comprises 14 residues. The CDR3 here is CASSLSGGSYGYTF. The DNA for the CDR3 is TGTGCCAGCAGCTTAAGCGGCGGAAGCTATGGCTACACCTTC.

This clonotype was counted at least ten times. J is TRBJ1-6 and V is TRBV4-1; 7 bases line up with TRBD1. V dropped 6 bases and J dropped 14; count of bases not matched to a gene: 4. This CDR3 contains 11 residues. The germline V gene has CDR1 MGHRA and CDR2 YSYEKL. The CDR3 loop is CASSRDRTLHF. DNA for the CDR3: TGCGCCAGCAGTCGGGACAGAACCCTCCACTTT.

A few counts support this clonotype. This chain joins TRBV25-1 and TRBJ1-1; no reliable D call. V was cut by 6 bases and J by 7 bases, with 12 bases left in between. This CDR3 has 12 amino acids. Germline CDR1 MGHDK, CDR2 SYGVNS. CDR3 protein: CASSQYGYEAFF. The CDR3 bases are TGTGCCAGCAGCCAGTACGGGTATGAAGCTTTCTTT.

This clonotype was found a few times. In DNA, the CDR3 is TGTGCCATCGGACCTGAACGGGCTGTCGCCGGCCCCGATACGCAGTATTTT. Translation: CAIGPERAVAGPDTQYF. The genes are TRBV10-3 and TRBJ2-3; D not resolved. V lost 8 bases and J lost 6, with 27 bases in between. CDR3 size: 17 residues. Germline values: CDR1 ENHRY, CDR2 SYGVKD.

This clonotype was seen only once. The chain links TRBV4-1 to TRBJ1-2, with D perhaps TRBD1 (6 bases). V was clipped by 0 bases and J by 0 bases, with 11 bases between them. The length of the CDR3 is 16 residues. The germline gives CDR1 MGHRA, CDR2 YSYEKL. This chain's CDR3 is CASSQDTGTPNYGYTF. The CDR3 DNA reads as TGCGCCAGCAGCCAAGACACCGGGACACCTAACTATGGCTACACCTTC.